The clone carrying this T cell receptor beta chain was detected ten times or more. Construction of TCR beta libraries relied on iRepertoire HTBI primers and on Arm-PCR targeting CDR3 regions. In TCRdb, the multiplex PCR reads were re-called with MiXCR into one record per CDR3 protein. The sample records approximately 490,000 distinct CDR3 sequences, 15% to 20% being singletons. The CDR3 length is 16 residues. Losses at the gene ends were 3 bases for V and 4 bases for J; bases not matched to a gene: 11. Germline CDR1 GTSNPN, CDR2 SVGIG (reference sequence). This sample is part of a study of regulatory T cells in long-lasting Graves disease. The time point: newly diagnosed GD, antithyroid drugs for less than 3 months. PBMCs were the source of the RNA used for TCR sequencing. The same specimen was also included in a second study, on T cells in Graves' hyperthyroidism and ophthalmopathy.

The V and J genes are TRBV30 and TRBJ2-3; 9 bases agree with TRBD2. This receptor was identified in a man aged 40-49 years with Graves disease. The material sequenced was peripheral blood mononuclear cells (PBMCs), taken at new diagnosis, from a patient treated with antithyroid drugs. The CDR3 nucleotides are TGTGCCTGGAGCCTCATCGCGGGAGGGATGTCAGATACGCAGTATTTT. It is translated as CAWSLIAGGMSDTQYF.